The 15 T cell receptor beta chains reported below all come from one sample, sequenced in a study of T-cell memory formation after mild COVID-19. TCRdb called the 5' RACE reads again in MiXCR, with one record for every CDR3 protein. The sample records roughly 400,000 distinct CDR3 sequences, 24% being singletons. The sequenced sample was PBMCs or a T cell subset sorted from them (not recorded which). The receptors originated from an adult woman who had mild COVID-19 (a few samples of this study predate the infection). Cell type and time point are not known.

This clonotype has a handful of counts. J is TRBJ2-2 and V is TRBV18, with 7 bases identical to TRBD2. The J segment lost 6 bases and the V segment lost 4 bases, leaving 2 bases of the junction unmatched. The germline gives CDR1 KGHSH, CDR2 LQKENI. The CDR3 is made up of 13 amino acids. CDR3 sequence (DNA): TGTGCCAGCTCACAGGCGGGGGCCGGGGAGCTGTTTTTT. The encoded protein is CASSQAGAGELFF.

This clonotype has a handful of counts. CDR3 sequence reads: CAISEPERGTDTQYF. In DNA form, the CDR3 reads TGTGCCATCAGTGAGCCCGAGCGGGGCACAGATACGCAGTATTTT. V usage is TRBV10-3 and J usage is TRBJ2-3; tentative D call: TRBD2 (6 bases). The CDR3 totals 15 residues. V was shortened by 2 bases and J by 1 base, with 10 bases between the two germline ends. Per germline, CDR1 ENHRY and CDR2 SYGVKD.

The V and J genes are TRBV6-2 or TRBV6-3 and TRBJ2-2; possibly TRBD2 for D (5 bases). CDR1 is MNHEY, CDR2 SVGEGT, per germline. V dropped 6 bases and J dropped 0 bases, with 11 bases sitting between them. The CDR3 spans 15 residues. CDR3 sequence: CASSRSSPNTGELFF. CDR3 DNA sequence: TGTGCCAGCAGCCGGTCTAGCCCGAACACCGGGGAGCTGTTTTTT.

This clonotype was seen a handful of times. CDR3 nucleotide sequence: TGTGCCAGCAGTCTAACTGGATCTGGGTACACTGAAGCTTTCTTT. It codes for CASSLTGSGYTEAFF. The chain has TRBV7-9 and TRBJ1-1; no reliable D call. Trimming left V 6 bases short and J 3 bases short, with 17 bases between. The CDR3 spans 15 residues. The V gene's germline CDR1 is SEHNR and CDR2 FQNEAQ (reference sequence).

This clonotype was recorded once. J is TRBJ1-5 and V is TRBV11-3, with 10 nucleotides matching TRBD1. This CDR3 contains 15 residues. V trimming: 3 bases; J trimming: 4 bases; junction bases outside the gene matches: 3. The germline V gene encodes CDR1 SGHNT and CDR2 YENEEA. In DNA form, the CDR3 reads TGTGCCAGCAGCTTCGGGACAGGGGCAAATCAGCCCCAGCATTTT. Translation: CASSFGTGANQPQHF.

This chain connects TRBV19 to TRBJ2-6; 7 bases align to TRBD1. Germline V gene data show CDR1 as LNHDA and CDR2 as SQIVND (reference sequence). The CDR3 sequence is 14 residues long. V dropped 10 bases and J dropped 1; count of bases not matched to a gene: 4. In nucleotides, the CDR3 is TGTGCCACTCGACAGGGATCTGGGGCCAACGTCCTGACTTTC. This encodes CATRQGSGANVLTF.

The sample holds a few counts of this clonotype. The V gene is TRBV7-2, the J gene TRBJ1-5; 8 bases agree with TRBD1. This CDR3 has 17 residues. CDR1 SGHTA and CDR2 FQGNSA come from the germline V gene. V trimming: 2 bases; J trimming: 6 bases; junction bases outside the gene matches: 12. CDR3 loop: CASSLRSTGAGGQPQHF. The CDR3 DNA reads TGTGCCAGCAGCTTACGATCGACAGGGGCAGGGGGTCAGCCCCAGCATTTT.

The chain employs TRBV19 and TRBJ2-6; perhaps TRBD2 as D (5 bases). The ends were cut back, 1 base at V and 2 bases at J, with 15 bases in the middle. Germline CDR1 and CDR2: LNHDA and SQIVND (reference sequence). This CDR3 is 18 amino acids long. CDR3 DNA: TGTGCCAGTAGTATAGTTGCGGGTAAGGCCCCTGGGGCCAACGTCCTGACTTTC. Amino acids: CASSIVAGKAPGANVLTF.

This chain links TRBV29-1 with TRBJ2-7, with D perhaps matching TRBD1 (6 bases). Looked up from germline, CDR1 is SQVTM and CDR2 is ANQGSEA. V was clipped by 5 bases and J by 12 bases, with 20 bases between them. This CDR3 has 12 residues. CDR3 protein: CSVLPGQPQRYF. CDR3 nucleotides: TGCAGCGTTCTCCCTGGACAGCCCCAGCGGTACTTC.

The chain employs TRBV2 and TRBJ2-7; 8 bases agree with TRBD1. CDR1 and CDR2 from the germline V gene are SNHLY and FYNNEI. This CDR3 is built from 14 residues. The V gene end was trimmed by 6 bases and the J gene end by 0 bases; junction bases not matched to a gene: 4. CDR3 sequence: CASRNRGSSYEQYF. As DNA, the CDR3 is TGTGCCAGCAGGAACAGGGGGAGCTCCTACGAGCAGTACTTC.

The table lists this clonotype with a few counts. In DNA form, the CDR3 reads TGCGCCAGCAGCTCCCGGGACGGCCAAGAGACCCAGTACTTC. Translated, it gives CASSSRDGQETQYF. The V gene is TRBV5-1, the J gene TRBJ2-5; D is tentatively TRBD1 or TRBD2 (5 bases each). This CDR3 is built from 14 residues. Deletions cut 3 bases from V and 1 base from J, with 10 bases between. Germline V gene data show CDR1 as SGHRS and CDR2 as YFSETQ.

This clonotype appeared a single time. Without the conserved terminal phenylalanine or tryptophan, this CDR3 likely stems from a read error. This chain uses TRBV6-6 with TRBJ2-1; 11 bases fit TRBD1. The CDR3 sequence is 14 residues long. In germline, CDR1 is MNHNY, CDR2 SVGAGI (reference sequence). The V and J ends lost 6 bases and 7 bases, in that order; junction bases with no gene match: 5. The CDR3 region is CASRSGTGGNEQFL. For the CDR3, the DNA is TGTGCCAGCAGGTCCGGGACAGGGGGGAATGAGCAGTTCTTA.

Many counts were recorded for this clonotype. The genes are TRBV6-5 and TRBJ1-2; D gene ambiguous. Germline-derived CDR1 and CDR2 are MNHEY and SVGAGI. The V end was cut by 2 bases, the J end by 4 bases, with 17 bases between. The CDR3 has 16 residues. In nucleotides, the CDR3 is TGTGCCAGCAGTTACGGAGGCAACGGGCCGATCTATGGCTACACCTTC. Protein: CASSYGGNGPIYGYTF.

This clonotype has just a few counts. The gene calls are TRBV6-5 and TRBJ2-5, with D possibly being TRBD1 (6 bases). V dropped 9 bases and J dropped 3 bases, with 14 bases sitting between them. The CDR3 extends over 13 amino acids. Germline V CDR1 and CDR2: MNHEY, SVGAGI. CDR3 bases: TGTGCCAGTACCACAGGGACGAAAGAGACCCAGTACTTC. Amino acids: CASTTGTKETQYF.

There are many counts of this clonotype. V usage is TRBV7-2 and J usage is TRBJ2-4, with D maybe TRBD1 (5 bases). Germline-derived CDR1 and CDR2 are SGHTA and FQGNSA. The V end lost 5 bases, the J end lost 0 bases, and 14 bases lay between the germline ends. This CDR3 has 16 amino acids. Here the CDR3 reads CASSIRQTLAKNIQYF. In DNA, the CDR3 is TGTGCCAGCAGCATCCGACAGACCCTAGCCAAAAACATTCAGTACTTC.